Presented here are 23 T cell receptor beta chains from one specimen sequenced in a study of blood T cells in healthy people across ages (dated by TCRdb to about 2015). The library came from 5' RACE. This sample was sequenced with an Illumina HiSeq 2500. The second PCR ran for about 6 to 12 cycles and used a J-beta primer mix along with a sample-barcoded 5' primer. TCRdb trimmed public reads at Q25 via fastp, called clones via MiXCR and kept in-frame beta chains. Each entry is one CDR3 protein sequence, shown with its most common DNA and genes. The sample contains some 1.5 million distinct CDR3 sequences, over 25% of them found a single time. The top ten clones comprise around 7.7% of the sample. The specimen was blood. The receptors were gathered from a woman in her 30s in good health.

This clonotype was seen only a few times. The rearrangement joins TRBV6-5 to TRBJ2-4; a weak D match, TRBD2 (6 bases). The DNA matches TRBJ2-7 better at its end, which makes the J call doubtful. The CDR3 extends over 16 amino acids. In germline, CDR1 is MNHEY, CDR2 SVGAGI. The CDR3 is CASSYSGAGFAVEQYF. The CDR3 DNA is TGTGCCAGCAGTTACTCCGGGGCGGGGTTCGCGGTCGAGCAGTACTTC.

A word on this clonotype: The junction and the germline gene differ at one end; a read error may be behind it. J is TRBJ2-7 and V is TRBV6-2 or TRBV6-3; the D gene is possibly TRBD2 (5 bases). Germline V gene lookup returns CDR1 MNHEY and CDR2 SVGEGT. The CDR3 is 12 residues long. The CDR3 coding sequence is TGTGCCAGCGGGCGGGTCACCTACAAGCAGTACTTC. Protein sequence: CASGRVTYKQYF.

Note on this clonotype: The junction does not match germline at one end; this may be a read error. The chain has TRBV9 and TRBJ2-3; D unclear. Germline lookup yields CDR1 SGDLS and CDR2 YYNGEE. This CDR3 is 16 amino acids long. CDR3 residues: CAGSVGMRPTTDTQYF. DNA of the CDR3: TGTGCCGGCAGCGTCGGTATGCGCCCTACCACAGATACGCAGTATTTT.

This clonotype has a handful of counts. The chain has TRBV30 and TRBJ2-4, with TRBD1 matching over 7 bases. Germline V gene sequence: CDR1 GTSNPN, CDR2 SVGIG (reference sequence). The CDR3 has 14 amino acids. With 5 bases clipped from V and 1 base from J, the junction kept 5 bases outside the gene matches. In nucleotides, the CDR3 is TGTGCCTGGCACCTACAGGGGGCCAAAAACATTCAGTACTTC. Encoded protein: CAWHLQGAKNIQYF.

This chain uses TRBV29-1 with TRBJ1-4; unclear D gene. Germline assignment: CDR1 SQVTM and CDR2 ANQGSEA. Trimming removed 4 bases from V and 4 bases from J, with 7 bases in between. This CDR3 has 12 residues. CDR3 sequence (DNA): TGCAGCGTTGCGAATGTTAATGAAAAACTGTTTTTT. Amino acids: CSVANVNEKLFF.

The genes are TRBV12-3 or TRBV12-4 and TRBJ1-5; D is undetermined. This CDR3 region has 15 residues. V gave up 6 bases and J gave up 3 bases, with 15 bases separating them. The CDR3 protein is CASSPLLGSNQPQHF. Here the CDR3 DNA reads TGTGCCAGCAGCCCCCTTTTAGGCTCCAATCAGCCCCAGCATTTT.

This chain joins TRBV24-1 and TRBJ2-7; 9 nucleotides agree with TRBD1. There are 14 residues in the CDR3. After removal of 4 bases from V and 3 bases from J, the junction contained 3 bases not matched to a gene. Germline V gives CDR1 KGHDR, CDR2 SFDVKD. The CDR3 nucleotides are TGTGCCACCAGTGAGGGACAGGGTTGCTACGAGCAGTACTTC. It codes for CATSEGQGCYEQYF.

This clonotype was recorded a few times. A clone one base away is much larger, so this may be a read error. The V gene is TRBV20-1, the J gene TRBJ2-3; D possibly matches TRBD1 or TRBD2 (5 bases each). V was shortened by 0 bases and J by 4 bases, with 11 bases between the two germline ends. Germline lookup yields CDR1 DFQATT and CDR2 SNEGSKA (reference sequence). The CDR3 sequence is 14 residues long. As DNA, the CDR3 is TGCAGTGCTAGAGAGCCGGGGCGCGCAGATACGCAGTATTTT. Encoded protein: CSAREPGRADTQYF.

The rearrangement uses TRBV6-1 and TRBJ2-3, with D uncertain. CDR3 length: 15 amino acids. The V end lost 6 bases, the J end lost 2 bases, and 15 bases lay between the germline ends. Germline-derived CDR1 and CDR2 are MNHNS and SASEGT. The CDR3 here is CASRPTRPPTDTQYF. DNA for the CDR3: TGTGCCAGCAGGCCGACTCGTCCTCCCACAGATACGCAGTATTTT.

In this sample, this clonotype turned up a few times. CDR3 sequence (DNA): TGTGCCAGCAGCTCCGGCAGGGTCCGCTATGGCTACACCTTC. Translation: CASSSGRVRYGYTF. The chain joins TRBV11-2 to TRBJ1-2; a weak D match, TRBD1 (5 bases). This CDR3 has 14 residues. The germline V gene encodes CDR1 SGHAT and CDR2 FQNNGV. Trimming left V 4 bases short and J 4 bases short, with 13 bases between.

At least ten counts were recorded for this clonotype. The chain joins TRBV29-1 to TRBJ2-5; 13 bases align to TRBD2. Unmatched junction bases numbered 3, after V lost 6 bases and J lost 2 bases. Looked up from germline, CDR1 is SQVTM and CDR2 is ANQGSEA. CDR3 length: 14 amino acids. CDR3 in amino acids: CSVVTSGRQETQYF. The CDR3 region has the DNA TGCAGCGTCGTGACTAGCGGGAGGCAAGAGACCCAGTACTTC. Full variable domain (outside the CDR3, taken from reference TRBV29-1 and TRBJ2-5): SAVISQKPSRDICQRGTSLTIQCQVDSQVTMMFWYRQQPGQSLTLIATANQGSEATYESGFVIDKFPISRPNLTFSTLTVSNMSPEDSSIYLCSVVTSGRQETQYFGPGTRLLVL.

The gene calls are TRBV11-2 and TRBJ2-1; TRBD2 aligns across 13 bases. Germline V gene data show CDR1 as SGHAT and CDR2 as FQNNGV. CDR3 length: 19 residues. V shed 5 bases, J shed 6 bases, and the junction held 16 bases outside the gene matches. CDR3 sequence: CASSQTGLAGRGLVNEQFF. The CDR3, as DNA: TGTGCCAGCAGCCAAACGGGACTAGCGGGGAGGGGGTTGGTCAATGAGCAGTTCTTC.

This clonotype was counted a few times. This CDR3 is CASSPLRTSGTQETQYF. DNA of the CDR3: TGTGCCAGCAGTCCTCTCCGTACTAGCGGAACACAAGAGACCCAGTACTTC. V and J are TRBV28 and TRBJ2-5, with 8 bases fitting TRBD2. The CDR3 is 17 amino acids. Per the germline V gene, CDR1 is MDHEN and CDR2 is SYDVKM. The ends lost 5 bases at V and 2 bases at J; junction bases unmatched: 13.

This clonotype was recorded a few times. The genes are TRBV4-3 and TRBJ2-7, with 8 nucleotides matching TRBD1. The CDR3 consists of 17 residues. V trimming: 0 bases; J trimming: 2 bases; junction bases outside the gene matches: 9. Germline assignment: CDR1 LGHNA and CDR2 YSLEER. The CDR3 nucleotides read TGCGCCAGCAGCCAAGAGTCAGGGGGCTCAAATACCTACGAGCAGTACTTC. It specifies CASSQESGGSNTYEQYF.

Remarks on this clonotype: A far bigger clonotype differs at one base, so this is likely a read error. This chain links TRBV12-3 or TRBV12-4 with TRBJ2-5, with a possible D match to TRBD1 (5 bases). The length of the CDR3 is 12 residues. The CDR3 DNA sequence: TGTGCCAGCAGTTTCAGGGAAGAGGCCCAGTACTTC. This encodes CASSFREEAQYF.

The sample holds a few counts of this clonotype. The junction does not match germline at one end; this may be a read error. V gene TRBV20-1 combines with J gene TRBJ1-2; D call uncertain. Looked up from germline, CDR1 is DFQATT and CDR2 is SNEGSKA (reference sequence). CDR3 length equals 14 residues. For the CDR3, the DNA is TGCGGTGCTAGATACGGACCGGGATTTTATGGCTACACCTTC. Translation: CGARYGPGFYGYTF.

V and J are TRBV30 and TRBJ2-4, with 11 bases identical to TRBD2. The better agreement between TRBJ2-7 and the DNA end casts doubt on the J call. This CDR3 comprises 14 residues. CDR1 is GTSNPN and CDR2 is SVGIG in the germline V gene (reference sequence). The CDR3, as DNA: TGTGCCTGGAGACCACTAGCGGGGGCCTACGAGCAGTACTTC. It specifies CAWRPLAGAYEQYF.

About this clonotype itself: Possible read error: a much larger clone is one base away. J is TRBJ2-4 and V is TRBV20-1; TRBD1 aligns across 8 bases. The J call may be incorrect, as the DNA end agrees better with TRBJ2-5. The CDR3 has 12 amino acids. Germline V CDR1 and CDR2: DFQATT, SNEGSKA (reference sequence). This CDR3 reads CSARDRVETQYF. CDR3 nucleotides: TGCAGTGCTAGGGACAGGGTCGAGACCCAGTACTTC.

The J gene is TRBJ2-5, the V gene TRBV7-9, with D maybe TRBD1 (6 bases). This CDR3 region has 14 residues. CDR1 SEHNR and CDR2 FQNEAQ come from the germline V gene (reference sequence). DNA for the CDR3: TGTGCGGGTCCAAGGGGGACCTACCAAGAGACCCAGTACTTC. Translation: CAGPRGTYQETQYF.

This clonotype has a count of ten or more. The chain links TRBV20-1 to TRBJ2-7; D perhaps matches TRBD1 (5 bases). Germline-derived CDR1 and CDR2 are DFQATT and SNEGSKA (reference sequence). Trimming left V 6 bases short and J 2 bases short, with 17 bases between. The CDR3 has 14 amino acids. DNA for the CDR3: TGCAGTGCGGGGCAGGGTAACCTCGCCTACGAGCAGTACTTC. This sequence encodes CSAGQGNLAYEQYF.

Regarding this clonotype: One end of the junction varies from germline; a read error may be responsible. This chain connects TRBV4-3 to TRBJ1-1; D not resolved. The V gene's germline CDR1 is LGHNA and CDR2 YSLEER. The CDR3 loop spans 15 amino acids. CDR3 sequence: CASNQGLGQNTEAFF. Written as DNA, the CDR3 is TGCGCCAGCAACCAAGGTCTCGGTCAGAACACTGAAGCTTTCTTT.

This clonotype was seen a handful of times. The genes are TRBV7-6 and TRBJ2-1; 8 bases are shared with TRBD2. This CDR3 spans 18 amino acids. The V gene's germline CDR1 is SGHVS and CDR2 FNYEAQ. The trim removed 5 bases at V and 6 bases at J, leaving 18 bases unmatched. In DNA form, the CDR3 reads TGTGCCAGCAGCCCCTGGGTTGGGCGGGAGGACTTCCCCAATGAGCAGTTCTTC. Its protein is CASSPWVGREDFPNEQFF.

The J gene is TRBJ2-3, the V gene TRBV20-1; 9 positions match TRBD1. The junction had 15 bases not matched to a gene; V was cut back by 0 bases and J by 2 bases. The CDR3 is 19 residues long. Per germline, CDR1 DFQATT and CDR2 SNEGSKA (reference sequence). CDR3 DNA sequence: TGCAGTGCTAGAGATGGGACAGGGTCGATATTAGCGGTCACAGATACGCAGTATTTT. It encodes CSARDGTGSILAVTDTQYF.